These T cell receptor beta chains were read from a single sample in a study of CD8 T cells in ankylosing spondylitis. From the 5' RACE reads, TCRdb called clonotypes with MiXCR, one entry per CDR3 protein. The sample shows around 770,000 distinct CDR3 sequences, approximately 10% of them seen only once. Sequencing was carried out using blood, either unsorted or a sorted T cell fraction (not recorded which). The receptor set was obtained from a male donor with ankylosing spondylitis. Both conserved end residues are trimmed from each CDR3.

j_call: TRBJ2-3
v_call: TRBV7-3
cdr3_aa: ASSLQGEGQY

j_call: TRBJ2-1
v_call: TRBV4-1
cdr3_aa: ASSPGLLGNEQF

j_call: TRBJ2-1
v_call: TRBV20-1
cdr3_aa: SANPRGRGYSYNEQF

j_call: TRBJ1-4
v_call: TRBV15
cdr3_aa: ATSRARQGIEKLF

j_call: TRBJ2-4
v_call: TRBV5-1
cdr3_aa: ASSFLSGGTSWKY

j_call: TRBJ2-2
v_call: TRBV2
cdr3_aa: ASSETGMGELF

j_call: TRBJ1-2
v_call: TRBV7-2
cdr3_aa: ASSKDRGLNYGYT

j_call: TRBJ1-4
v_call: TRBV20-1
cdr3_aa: SAREFEKLF

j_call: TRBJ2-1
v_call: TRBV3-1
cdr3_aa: ASSETRSSYNEQF

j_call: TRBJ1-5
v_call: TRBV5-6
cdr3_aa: ASSSGTDFNQPQH

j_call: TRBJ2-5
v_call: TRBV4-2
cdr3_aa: ASSQGDRGPPAETQY

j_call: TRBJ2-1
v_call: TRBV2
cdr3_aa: GSSPDLNYNEQF

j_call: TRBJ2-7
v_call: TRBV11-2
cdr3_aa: ASSSLGSGTGSSYEQY

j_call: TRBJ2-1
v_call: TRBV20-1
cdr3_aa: SARQNNEQF

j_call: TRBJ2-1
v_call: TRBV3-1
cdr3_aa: ASARQPANNEQF

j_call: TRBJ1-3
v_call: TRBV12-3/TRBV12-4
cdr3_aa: ASSLSISGNTIY

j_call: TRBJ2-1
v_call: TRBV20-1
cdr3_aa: SASRSGRGNNEQF

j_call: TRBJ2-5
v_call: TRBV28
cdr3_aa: ASSLGTSGMEETQY

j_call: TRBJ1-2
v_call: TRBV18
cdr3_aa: ASSPDPTDYGYT

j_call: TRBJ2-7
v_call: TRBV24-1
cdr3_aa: ATSDPGHDYEQY

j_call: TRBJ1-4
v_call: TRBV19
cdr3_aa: ASSITGTGDEKLF

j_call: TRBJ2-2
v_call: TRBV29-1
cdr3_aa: SVVRDRGTGELF

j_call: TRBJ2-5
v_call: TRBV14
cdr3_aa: ASSRGLWGQETQY

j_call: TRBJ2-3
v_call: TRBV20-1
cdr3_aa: SPKAYVADTQY

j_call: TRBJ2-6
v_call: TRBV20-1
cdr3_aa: SASSFGNSGANVLT

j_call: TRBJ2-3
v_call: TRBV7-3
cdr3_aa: ASSLHGQGTDTQY

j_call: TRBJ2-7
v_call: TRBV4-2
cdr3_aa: ASSLGSGEGYEQY

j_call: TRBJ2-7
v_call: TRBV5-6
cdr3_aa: ASSLGGTDEQY

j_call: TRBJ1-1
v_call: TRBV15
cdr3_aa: ATSRDISGIGEAF

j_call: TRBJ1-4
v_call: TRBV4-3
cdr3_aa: ASSQTSYNEKLF

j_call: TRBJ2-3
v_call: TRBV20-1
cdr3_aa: SARTSGPPTDTQY

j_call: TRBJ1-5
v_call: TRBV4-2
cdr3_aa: ASSQGDVYSNQPQH

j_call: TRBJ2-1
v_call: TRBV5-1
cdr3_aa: ASSPRIPYNEQF

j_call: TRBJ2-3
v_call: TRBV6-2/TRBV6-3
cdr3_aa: ASWRADPTDTQY

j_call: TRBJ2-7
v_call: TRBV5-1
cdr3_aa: ASSPRTSGGYEQY

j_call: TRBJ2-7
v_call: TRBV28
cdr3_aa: ASSLSQKYEQY

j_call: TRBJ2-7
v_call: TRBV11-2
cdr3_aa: ASSLGLGSYEQY

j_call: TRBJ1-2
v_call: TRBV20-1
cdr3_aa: SVRRPQSYGYT

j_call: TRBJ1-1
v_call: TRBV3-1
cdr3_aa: ASSPRDRANTEAF

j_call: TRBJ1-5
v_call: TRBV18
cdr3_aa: ASSPTGDRSNQPQH

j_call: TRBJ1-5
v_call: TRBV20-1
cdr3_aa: SAEGPTGGGQPQH

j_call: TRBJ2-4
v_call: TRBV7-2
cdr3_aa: ASSPRTEYLAKNIQY

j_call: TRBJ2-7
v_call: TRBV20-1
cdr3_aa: SAPLADPYEQY

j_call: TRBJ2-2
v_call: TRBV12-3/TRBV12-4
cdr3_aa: ASSSHRATGELF